Following are 15 T cell receptor beta chains from one sample sequenced in a study of Ad26.COV2.S vaccination and SARS-CoV-2 variants. This sample's treatment: some 19 received Ad26.COV2.S at low or high dose, single or two shots; 5 received placebo; per-sample allocation not given. At day 63 after the first vaccine or placebo injection, samples were drawn. TCRdb keeps only in-frame clones here, not all; method: immunoSEQ multiplex PCR. The sample holds fewer than 400,000 clones, roughly 84% seen once. Sequences were derived from peripheral blood, sampled in a trial of Ad26.COV2.S vaccine versus placebo. These receptors all stem from a person aged 18-60 years who received the Ad26.COV2.S COVID-19 vaccine or a placebo.

The CDR3 DNA is TGTGCCAGCAGCGTATCGGACAGGGGGTTTAGTCCCTCCTACAATGAGCAGTTCTTC. Amino acids: CASSVSDRGFSPSYNEQFF. This chain links TRBV9 with TRBJ2-1; 10 bases agree with TRBD1. Germline values: CDR1 SGDLS, CDR2 YYNGEE. This CDR3 region has 19 residues. V trimming: 1 base; J trimming: 0 bases; junction bases outside the gene matches: 10.

The chain couples TRBV5-1 to TRBJ2-3; no clear D. The CDR3 is 15 amino acids. The germline V gene encodes CDR1 SGHRS and CDR2 YFSETQ. V was shortened by 0 bases and J by 3 bases, with 11 bases between the two germline ends. In DNA, the CDR3 is TGCGCCAGCAGCTTGGACGGAAGTCAAACAGATACGCAGTATTTT. It encodes CASSLDGSQTDTQYF.

The chain combines TRBV27 with TRBJ2-7; D not certain. Germline CDR1 reads MNHEY; CDR2 reads SMNVEV (reference sequence). Trimming removed 5 bases at V and 4 bases at J, with 6 bases between. The CDR3 length is 11 residues. CDR3: CASSTPYEQYF. The DNA of the CDR3 is TGTGCCAGCAGTACCCCTTACGAGCAGTACTTC.

The CDR3 loop reads CASSLEGSSYEQYF. The CDR3 nucleotides read TGCGCCAGCAGCTTGGAAGGGAGCTCCTACGAGCAGTACTTC. J is TRBJ2-7 and V is TRBV5-1; maybe TRBD2 (5 bases). With 0 bases removed from V and 0 bases from J, the gap between germline ends came to 7 bases. The CDR3 runs 14 residues. CDR1 is SGHRS and CDR2 is YFSETQ in the germline V gene. The full variable domain, completed using reference TRBV5-1 and TRBJ2-7, is KAGVTQTPRYLIKTRGQQVTLSCSPISGHRSVSWYQQTPGQGLQFLFEYFSETQRNKGNFPGRFSGRQFSNSRSEMNVSTLELGDSALYLCASSLEGSSYEQYFGPGTRLTVT.

The chain recombines TRBV25-1 with TRBJ2-2, with D unresolved. The germline V gene has CDR1 MGHDK and CDR2 SYGVNS. Deletions cut 3 bases from V and 0 bases from J, with 8 bases between. CDR3 size: 15 residues. CDR3 in amino acids: CASSDWAANTGELFF. CDR3 DNA sequence: TGTGCCAGCAGTGATTGGGCGGCGAACACCGGGGAGCTGTTTTTT.

V is TRBV18 and J is TRBJ1-5, with D unresolved. The germline V gene encodes CDR1 KGHSH and CDR2 LQKENI. The CDR3 loop spans 13 amino acids. V lost 3 bases, J lost 5 bases, and 8 bases lay in between. In nucleotides, the CDR3 is TGTGCCAGCTCACCCAGTAACTATCAGCCCCAGCATTTT. It translates to CASSPSNYQPQHF. The full variable domain, in which reference TRBV18 and TRBJ1-5 provide the parts outside the CDR3, is NAGVMQNPRHLVRRRGQEARLRCSPMKGHSHVYWYRQLPEEGLKFMVYLQKENIIDESGMPKERFSAEFPKEGPSILRIQQVVRGDSAAYFCASSPSNYQPQHFGDGTRLSIL.

The rearrangement joins TRBV5-8 to TRBJ1-5; 11 bases agree with TRBD1. Germline V CDR1 and CDR2: SGHTS, YDEGEE. The ends lost 4 bases at V and 2 bases at J; junction bases unmatched: 11. CDR3 length equals 18 residues. The CDR3 loop reads CASSHQGQGVPGNQPQHF. The CDR3, as DNA: TGTGCCAGCAGCCACCAGGGACAGGGGGTTCCGGGCAATCAGCCCCAGCATTTT.

For the CDR3, the DNA is TGTGCCAGCAGCGTTTTAGGGGATACGCCCTACGAGCAGTACTTC. Translated: CASSVLGDTPYEQYF. The rearrangement uses TRBV9 and TRBJ2-7, with D perhaps matching TRBD1 (5 bases). The CDR3 runs 15 residues. Germline V gene data show CDR1 as SGDLS and CDR2 as YYNGEE. Trimming took 2 bases from V and 2 from J, leaving 14 bases between them.

This chain links TRBV30 with TRBJ1-2; 7 bases align to TRBD1. V trimming: 3 bases; J trimming: 8 bases; junction bases outside the gene matches: 15. Per germline, CDR1 GTSNPN and CDR2 SVGIG (reference sequence). The CDR3 length is 15 residues. CDR3 amino acids: CAWSTGEWGVGGYTF. The CDR3 DNA sequence: TGTGCCTGGAGCACAGGGGAGTGGGGGGTCGGCGGCTACACCTTC.

This rearrangement joins TRBV6-2 or TRBV6-3 to TRBJ2-3; tentative D call: TRBD1 (6 bases). The CDR3 length is 16 residues. Trimming took 5 bases from V and 1 from J, leaving 16 bases between them. CDR1 is MNHEY and CDR2 is SVGEGT in the germline V gene. The CDR3 protein is CASSVHRVVGTDTQYF. CDR3 nucleotides: TGTGCCAGCAGTGTGCACAGGGTTGTCGGCACAGATACGCAGTATTTT.

On this clone: Mismatch with germline at one junction end may stem from a read error. V is TRBV19 and J is TRBJ1-4; D perhaps matches TRBD1 (5 bases). Germline assignment: CDR1 LNHDA and CDR2 SQIVND (reference sequence). This CDR3 has 14 amino acids. In DNA form, the CDR3 reads TGTGCCATTAGTCGACAGTCAACTAATGAAAAACTGTTTTTT. As protein: CAISRQSTNEKLFF.

V is TRBV7-9 and J is TRBJ2-2; 8 bases line up with TRBD2. The CDR3 is 15 amino acids. Per germline, CDR1 SEHNR and CDR2 FQNEAQ (reference sequence). With V trimmed by 6 bases and J by 7 bases, 10 bases remained unmatched. This CDR3 is CASRPPAGAHGELFF. DNA for the CDR3: TGTGCCAGCAGGCCCCCAGCGGGGGCACACGGGGAGCTGTTTTTT.

This clone was found once. The chain has TRBV7-2 and TRBJ2-2, with a tentative D call TRBD2 (6 bases). This CDR3 spans 14 amino acids. Germline V gene data show CDR1 as SGHTA and CDR2 as FQGNSA. V lost 6 bases, J lost 8 bases, and 16 bases lay in between. CDR3: CASSLIKAGGELFF. As DNA, the CDR3 is TGTGCCAGCAGTCTCATCAAGGCGGGGGGGGAGCTGTTTTTT.

This chain links TRBV9 with TRBJ2-7; 11 bases agree with TRBD2. Germline V gene data show CDR1 as SGDLS and CDR2 as YYNGEE. Trimming cost V 0 bases and J 5 bases; bases outside gene matches: 4. This CDR3 spans 15 amino acids. CDR3 sequence (DNA): TGTGCCAGCAGCGTAGGGCCGGGACTAGCGGACGAGCAGTACTTC. This translates into CASSVGPGLADEQYF.

The chain carries TRBV7-9 and TRBJ2-1; no firm D call. Germline assignment: CDR1 SEHNR and CDR2 FQNEAQ (reference sequence). The CDR3 runs to 15 residues. V gave up 0 bases and J gave up 2 bases, with 8 bases separating them. The CDR3 nucleotides read TGTGCCAGCAGCTTAGCTAACGGCGCCTACAATGAGCAGTTCTTC. It is translated as CASSLANGAYNEQFF.